This T cell receptor (beta chain) was recovered during a study of T cells after yellow fever vaccination. Overall study context: Where fractions had low cell numbers, libraries were prepared from them with the SMART-Seq v4 Ultra Low Input RNA kit. Study results and limitations: Post-booster repertoires contained most primary-vaccination clones again (about 96% CD4, around 89% CD8).

V was pared by 0 bases and J by 8 bases, with 2 bases of the junction left unmatched. In germline, CDR1 is SGHDT, CDR2 YYEEEE. The CDR3 totals 15 residues. This clonotype was seen many times. Its specificity is not known. TCR cDNA was made by 5'RACE template switching, adding a universal primer site and UMIs. MiXCR, applied by TCRdb to the 5' RACE reads, yields one record per CDR3 protein. In the table there are more than 95,000 distinct CDR3 sequences, more than 6.5% of which are singletons. The sequencing used CD4+ T cells sorted from PBMCs, collected 10 to 11 days after the first yellow fever vaccination. The sequence was collected from a young man who received the YFV17D yellow fever vaccine. The genes are TRBV5-6 and TRBJ1-6; 10 bases line up with TRBD1. The chain's CDR3 is CASSLGDRGHSPLHF. In DNA form, the CDR3 reads TGTGCCAGCAGCTTGGGCGACAGGGGGCATTCACCCCTCCACTTT.